Presented here are 32 T cell receptor beta chains from one specimen sequenced in a study of shared clonotypes between healthy human individuals. Sequencing used immunoSEQ multiplex PCR; TCRdb keeps in-frame clones, though not all of them. This sample yields around 2.5 million clones, of which more than 85% are seen a single time; 0.36% belongs to the top ten. The specimen was naive CD4+ T cells from PBMCs. Subset indicated: CD45RA+ positively selected. These receptors were taken from a man between 18 and 35 years old in good health. Some clones in this sample may be carry-over from other donors' samples.

This clone was seen only once. This same CDR3 is encoded by further DNA sequences in the sample. The CDR3 region has the DNA TGTGCCAGTAGTATAGCACTAGCGGGAGACAATGAGCAGTTCTTC. Translated, it gives CASSIALAGDNEQFF. The V and J genes are TRBV19 and TRBJ2-1, with 11 bases identical to TRBD2. Germline V CDR1 and CDR2: LNHDA, SQIVND (reference sequence). The CDR3 consists of 15 residues. V trimming: 1 base; J trimming: 5 bases; junction bases outside the gene matches: 1.

This clone showed up just a few times. The chain couples TRBV30 to TRBJ1-5; no firm D call. CDR3 length equals 12 residues. V was clipped by 8 bases and J by 6 bases, with 14 bases between them. In germline, CDR1 is GTSNPN, CDR2 SVGIG (reference sequence). The chain's CDR3 is CAKPGLVQPQHF. In DNA form, the CDR3 reads TGTGCCAAGCCGGGCTTGGTTCAGCCCCAGCATTTT.

The chain carries TRBV4-3 and TRBJ1-2; D unresolved. The CDR3 consists of 13 residues. The germline gives CDR1 LGHNA, CDR2 YSLEER. Trimming removed 4 bases at V and 5 bases at J, with 11 bases between. As DNA, the CDR3 is TGCGCCAGCAGCCGGAGAGGAGAATATGGCTACACCTTC. It translates to CASSRRGEYGYTF.

Here the CDR3 DNA reads TGTGCCAGCAGAAAATATAGCGGGAGTTTGTCAGATACGCAGTATTTT. The encoded protein is CASRKYSGSLSDTQYF. The chain is built from TRBV2 and TRBJ2-3, with 9 bases that match TRBD2. Trimming took 6 bases from V and 4 from J; bases not matched to a gene: 11. The CDR3 loop spans 16 amino acids. CDR1 and CDR2 from the germline V gene are SNHLY and FYNNEI. The full variable domain, rest sourced from reference TRBV2 and TRBJ2-3, is EPEVTQTPSHQVTQMGQEVILRCVPISNHLYFYWYRQILGQKVEFLVSFYNNEISEKSEIFDDQFSVERPDGSNFTLKIRSTKLEDSAMYFCASRKYSGSLSDTQYFGPGTRLTVL.

This chain uses TRBV5-6 with TRBJ2-7; no clear D gene. There are 14 residues in the CDR3. Trimming shortened V by 0 bases and J by 3 bases, and 10 bases separated the two germline ends. Germline V CDR1 and CDR2: SGHDT, YYEEEE. DNA for the CDR3: TGTGCCAGCAGCTTGGTCCCCAGAAACTACGAGCAGTACTTC. Translated, it gives CASSLVPRNYEQYF.

This clone was counted a few times. The chain couples TRBV6-5 to TRBJ1-2; no clear D gene. The CDR3 consists of 12 residues. Germline V CDR1 and CDR2: MNHEY, SVGAGI. V was clipped by 6 bases and J by 4 bases, with 9 bases between them. CDR3 DNA: TGTGCCAGCAGGTCTTCCCTCTATGGCTACACCTTC. Translated: CASRSSLYGYTF.

The chain recombines TRBV5-4 with TRBJ1-2; no definite D call. This CDR3 has 15 residues. With 5 bases removed from V and 1 base from J, the gap between germline ends came to 15 bases. Germline V CDR1 and CDR2: SGHNT, YYREEE (reference sequence). CDR3 in DNA: TGTGCCAGCAGACCCCTGAGGGTTGGTAACTATGGCTACACCTTC. It translates to CASRPLRVGNYGYTF.

The chain couples TRBV9 to TRBJ2-7; D gene ambiguous. This CDR3 is 15 amino acids long. Germline V gene sequence: CDR1 SGDLS, CDR2 YYNGEE. Deletions cut 0 bases from V and 3 bases from J, with 13 bases between. CDR3 nucleotide sequence: TGTGCCAGCAGCGTAGAGGGCTTCCCCGGCTACGAGCAGTACTTC. This encodes CASSVEGFPGYEQYF.

Only one count was recorded for this clone. The chain joins TRBV7-9 to TRBJ2-2, with 7 bases that match TRBD1. The CDR3 is 15 residues long. CDR1 and CDR2 from the germline V gene are SEHNR and FQNEAQ (reference sequence). Losses at the gene ends were 2 bases for V and 3 bases for J; bases not matched to a gene: 3. The CDR3 protein is CASSLTGVDTGELFF. Written as DNA, the CDR3 is TGTGCCAGCAGCTTAACAGGGGTGGACACCGGGGAGCTGTTTTTT.

V gene TRBV28 combines with J gene TRBJ1-4; TRBD1 agrees at 7 bases. The germline V gene has CDR1 MDHEN and CDR2 SYDVKM. This CDR3 contains 15 residues. J was trimmed by 10 bases and V by 2 bases; bases with no gene match: 10. This chain's CDR3 is CASSLPGQVKGKLFF. CDR3 in DNA: TGTGCCAGCAGTTTACCCGGACAGGTCAAGGGAAAACTGTTTTTT.

V and J are TRBV6-5 and TRBJ1-4; the D is unclear. Germline V CDR1 and CDR2: MNHEY, SVGAGI. CDR3 length equals 11 residues. Trimming took off 4 bases at V and 10 bases at J, with 7 bases between the two ends. CDR3 sequence: CASSFLGKLFF. CDR3 in DNA: TGTGCCAGCAGTTTTCTTGGAAAACTGTTTTTT.

Turning to this clone: In the same sample, other DNA sequences code for this CDR3. The chain joins TRBV11-2 to TRBJ2-5; D remains unclear. The germline CDR1 and CDR2 sequences are SGHAT and FQNNGV. Trimming removed 5 bases at V and 5 bases at J, with 6 bases between. The CDR3 has 11 amino acids. Here the CDR3 reads CASSSRETQYF. Here the CDR3 DNA reads TGTGCCAGCAGCAGTCGCGAGACCCAGTACTTC.

This sequence joins TRBV19 and TRBJ2-3; 8 bases map to TRBD2. The CDR3 consists of 13 residues. J lost 3 bases, V lost 5 bases, and 1 base had no gene match. Germline CDR1 reads LNHDA; CDR2 reads SQIVND (reference sequence). The CDR3 DNA follows: TGTGCCAGTAGTTCTAGCGGGACAGATACGCAGTATTTT. This translates into CASSSSGTDTQYF.

CDR3 sequence reads: CASSSSGLDAFF. The CDR3 DNA follows: TGTGCCAGCAGTTCGTCAGGACTGGATGCTTTCTTT. This sequence joins TRBV28 and TRBJ1-1; D is uncertain. Between the trimmed V and J ends, which lost 4 bases and 11 bases, there was a span of 14 bases. The CDR3 is 12 residues long. The germline V gene has CDR1 MDHEN and CDR2 SYDVKM.

The chain employs TRBV7-3 and TRBJ1-2, with 8 positions matching TRBD1. Germline V lookup: CDR1 SGHTA, CDR2 FQGTGA. V gave up 5 bases and J gave up 4 bases; unmatched junction bases: 6. The CDR3 spans 14 residues. The CDR3 DNA is TGTGCCAGCAGCCCGACAGGGGTTCCCTATGGCTACACCTTC. Its translation is CASSPTGVPYGYTF.

The V call is TRBV11-2, the J call TRBJ2-5; TRBD1 is a possible D gene (6 bases). The CDR3 length is 14 residues. V was cut by 2 bases and J by 4 bases, with 11 bases left in between. In germline, CDR1 is SGHAT, CDR2 FQNNGV. For the CDR3, the DNA is TGTGCCAGCAGCTTAACAGGGTCGAGAGAGACCCAGTACTTC. As protein: CASSLTGSRETQYF.

Points on this clone: The sample contains more than one DNA sequence encoding this CDR3. The V call is TRBV5-4, the J call TRBJ2-6; perhaps D is TRBD1 or TRBD2 (6 bases each). CDR1 is SGHNT, CDR2 YYREEE, per germline (reference sequence). V was cut by 4 bases and J by 1 base, with 9 bases left in between. There are 15 residues in the CDR3. The CDR3 DNA reads TGTGCCAGCAGCCAAGGGGGGTCTGGGGCCAACGTCCTGACTTTC. Its protein product is CASSQGGSGANVLTF.

The CDR3 sequence: CASSWGLAPYNEQFF. In nucleotides, the CDR3 is TGTGCCAGCAGCTGGGGACTAGCTCCCTACAATGAGCAGTTCTTC. The chain couples TRBV7-2 to TRBJ2-1, with 9 bases aligning to TRBD2. The CDR3 runs to 15 residues. The germline CDR1 and CDR2 sequences are SGHTA and FQGNSA. With 4 bases clipped from V and 2 bases from J, the junction kept 3 bases outside the gene matches. The variable domain in full, completed from reference TRBV7-2 and TRBJ2-1, reads GAGVSQSPSNKVTEKGKDVELRCDPISGHTALYWYRQSLGQGLEFLIYFQGNSAPDKSGLPSDRFSAERTGGSVSTLTIQRTQQEDSAVYLCASSWGLAPYNEQFFGPGTRLTVL.

Concerning this clone: At the DNA level, this CDR3 is encoded by other sequences in the same sample as well. The rearrangement uses TRBV28 and TRBJ1-2; D gene unclear. Germline V CDR1 and CDR2: MDHEN, SYDVKM. The CDR3 is made up of 10 amino acids. V was clipped by 7 bases and J by 8 bases, with 8 bases between them. The CDR3 bases are TGTGCCAGCAACGGTGGGGGCTACACCTTC. This sequence encodes CASNGGGYTF.

The chain combines TRBV10-3 with TRBJ1-1, with 11 bases that match TRBD1. The CDR3 is 15 amino acids. Per germline, CDR1 ENHRY and CDR2 SYGVKD. J was trimmed by 4 bases and V by 6 bases; bases with no gene match: 7. CDR3 sequence (DNA): TGTGCCATCAGGGGAACGGACAGGGGGCCCACTGAAGCTTTCTTT. Translated: CAIRGTDRGPTEAFF.

The CDR3 DNA reads as TGCGCCAGCAGCTTGTCGGCAGGGGGTGTCTACGAGCAGTACTTC. Encoded protein: CASSLSAGGVYEQYF. V and J are TRBV5-1 and TRBJ2-7; TRBD1 aligns across 7 bases. Germline CDR1 reads SGHRS; CDR2 reads YFSETQ. Trimming removed 1 base from V and 3 bases from J; junction bases left unmatched: 7. CDR3 size: 15 residues. The full variable domain, its missing parts supplied by reference TRBV5-1 and TRBJ2-7, is KAGVTQTPRYLIKTRGQQVTLSCSPISGHRSVSWYQQTPGQGLQFLFEYFSETQRNKGNFPGRFSGRQFSNSRSEMNVSTLELGDSALYLCASSLSAGGVYEQYFGPGTRLTVT.

As regards this clone: The same CDR3 can be traced to other DNA sequences in this sample. The CDR3 region is CASSLQGTYNEQFF. The CDR3 DNA follows: TGTGCCAGCAGCTTACAGGGAACCTACAATGAGCAGTTCTTC. The rearrangement uses TRBV7-3 and TRBJ2-1; possibly TRBD1 for D (5 bases). The V end lost 2 bases, the J end lost 2 bases, and 7 bases lay between the germline ends. The germline V gene has CDR1 SGHTA and CDR2 FQGTGA. CDR3 length: 14 amino acids. Full variable domain (remainder filled in from reference TRBV7-3 and TRBJ2-1): GAGVSQTPSNKVTEKGKYVELRCDPISGHTALYWYRQSLGQGPEFLIYFQGTGAADDSGLPNDRFFAVRPEGSVSTLKIQRTERGDSAVYLCASSLQGTYNEQFFGPGTRLTVL.

To note about this clone: Other nucleotide sequences in the sample specify the same CDR3. This rearrangement joins TRBV11-3 to TRBJ2-5; D is perhaps TRBD1 or TRBD2 (5 bases each). The germline V and J ends were trimmed by 5 bases and 7 bases, with 8 bases remaining between them. Germline V lookup: CDR1 SGHNT, CDR2 YENEEA. This CDR3 spans 11 amino acids. The CDR3 reads CASSSGGTQYF. As DNA, the CDR3 is TGTGCCAGCAGCAGTGGGGGGACCCAGTACTTC.

This rearrangement joins TRBV9 to TRBJ2-7; D gene ambiguous. This CDR3 contains 14 residues. The V end lost 3 bases, the J end lost 4 bases, and 14 bases lay between the germline ends. CDR1 is SGDLS, CDR2 YYNGEE, per germline. The DNA of the CDR3 is TGTGCCAGCAGCGGGCAATCACTGGGGTACGAGCAGTACTTC. It specifies CASSGQSLGYEQYF.

The chain recombines TRBV6-6 with TRBJ2-3, with 13 bases matching TRBD2. The CDR3 is 16 residues long. Trimming cost V 3 bases and J 5 bases; bases outside gene matches: 5. CDR1 and CDR2 from the germline V gene are MNHNY and SVGAGI (reference sequence). The chain's CDR3 is CASSYGLAGVVDTQYF. CDR3 coding DNA: TGTGCCAGCAGTTATGGACTAGCGGGAGTTGTAGATACGCAGTATTTT.

This chain uses TRBV5-5 with TRBJ2-7; 11 bases are a match to TRBD1. The CDR3 has 15 residues. Losses at the gene ends were 6 bases for V and 6 bases for J; bases not matched to a gene: 11. CDR1 is SGHKS, CDR2 YYEKEE, per germline (reference sequence). CDR3: CASTQLGDRGGEQYF. The CDR3 DNA reads TGTGCCAGCACCCAGCTTGGGGACAGGGGGGGCGAGCAGTACTTC.

The V gene is TRBV27, the J gene TRBJ2-7, with D unresolved. V was cut by 2 bases and J by 7 bases, with 15 bases left in between. The CDR3 totals 14 residues. Germline values: CDR1 MNHEY, CDR2 SMNVEV (reference sequence). DNA of the CDR3: TGTGCCAGCAGTTTAAGGGCCCTACCAAGGGAGCAGTACTTC. This codes for CASSLRALPREQYF.

V is TRBV6-1 and J is TRBJ2-2, with a tentative D call TRBD2 (5 bases). The CDR3 covers 14 residues. The germline V gene has CDR1 MNHNS and CDR2 SASEGT. Trimming stripped 3 bases from V and 7 bases from J, with 12 bases between. CDR3 protein: CASSEAMRVGELFF. CDR3 DNA sequence: TGTGCCAGCAGTGAGGCAATGAGGGTCGGGGAGCTGTTTTTT.

The chain links TRBV13 to TRBJ2-6; 8 bases fit TRBD1. Trimming took 3 bases from V and 2 from J; bases not matched to a gene: 0. The CDR3 consists of 15 residues. Germline V CDR1 and CDR2: PRHDT, FYEKMQ (reference sequence). CDR3 in DNA: TGTGCCAGCAGCTTGACAGGGGCTGGGGCCAACGTCCTGACTTTC. Amino acids: CASSLTGAGANVLTF.

The chain combines TRBV27 with TRBJ1-5; 8 bases are shared with TRBD1. With V trimmed by 5 bases and J by 6 bases, 3 bases remained unmatched. CDR1 is MNHEY and CDR2 is SMNVEV in the germline V gene (reference sequence). CDR3 length equals 13 residues. The CDR3 protein is CASSRTGSQPQHF. CDR3 DNA: TGTGCCAGCAGTCGGACAGGGAGTCAGCCCCAGCATTTT.

The chain recombines TRBV6-1 with TRBJ2-5; D ambiguous. Germline V gene data show CDR1 as MNHNS and CDR2 as SASEGT. V was pared by 2 bases and J by 4 bases, with 5 bases between. The CDR3 length is 12 residues. The CDR3 coding sequence is TGTGCCAGCAGTGAAATCGTAGAGACCCAGTACTTC. Translation: CASSEIVETQYF.

The V call is TRBV28, the J call TRBJ2-7; D gene unclear. This CDR3 has 15 amino acids. V was cut by 2 bases and J by 2 bases, with 13 bases left in between. CDR1 is MDHEN, CDR2 SYDVKM, per germline. CDR3 region: CASSLPLVSAYEQYF. CDR3 nucleotides: TGTGCCAGCAGTTTACCCCTAGTATCAGCCTACGAGCAGTACTTC. Supplemented by reference TRBV28 and TRBJ2-7, the full variable domain reads DVKVTQSSRYLVKRTGEKVFLECVQDMDHENMFWYRQDPGLGLRLIYFSYDVKMKEKGDIPEGYSVSREKKERFSLILESASTNQTSMYLCASSLPLVSAYEQYFGPGTRLTVT.